The clone carrying this TCR beta chain was detected many times. Trimming removed 3 bases from V and 6 bases from J; junction bases left unmatched: 9. This CDR3 is 16 amino acids long. The germline CDR1 and CDR2 sequences are LNHDA and SQIVND (reference sequence). This entry comes from a study of molecular identifiers for immune sequencing clone quantification. TCRdb reprocessed the PCR reads with MiXCR, giving one entry per CDR3 protein. The data show 40,000 to 50,000 distinct CDR3 sequences, 15% to 20% seen once. With RNA at 10%, 30% or 50%, naive CD8 libraries came from approximately 22,000 to 940,000 sorted cells. Sorting isolated naive CD8 T cells as CD8+CD4-CCR7+CD45RA+ events.

This sequence originates from a human donor in good health. Some libraries in this study had Jurkat cell RNA spiked in. The specimen sequenced was naive CD8+ T cells from blood, with Jurkat cell RNA spiked in. Subset here: FACS-sorted CD8+CD4-CCR7+CD45RA+ naive T cells. The chain joins TRBV19 to TRBJ2-4; the match to TRBD1 covers 9 bases. CDR3 sequence reads: CASSIPWDRVRNIQYF. In DNA, the CDR3 is TGTGCCAGTAGTATTCCCTGGGACAGGGTCCGAAACATTCAGTACTTC.